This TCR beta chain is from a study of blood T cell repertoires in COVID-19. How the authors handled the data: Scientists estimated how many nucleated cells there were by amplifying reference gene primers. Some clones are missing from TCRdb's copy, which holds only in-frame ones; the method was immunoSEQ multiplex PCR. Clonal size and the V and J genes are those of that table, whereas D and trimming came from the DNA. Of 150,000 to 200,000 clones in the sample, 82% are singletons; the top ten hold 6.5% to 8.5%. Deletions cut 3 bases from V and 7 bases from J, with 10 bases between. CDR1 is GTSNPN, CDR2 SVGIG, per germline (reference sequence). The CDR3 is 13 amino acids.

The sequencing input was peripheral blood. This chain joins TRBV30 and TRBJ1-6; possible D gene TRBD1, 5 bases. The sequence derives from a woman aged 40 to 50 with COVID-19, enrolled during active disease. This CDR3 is CAWSESGNSPLHF. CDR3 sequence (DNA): TGTGCCTGGAGCGAATCAGGGAATTCACCCCTCCACTTT. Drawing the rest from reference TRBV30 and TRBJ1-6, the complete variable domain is SQTIHQWPATLVQPVGSPLSLECTVEGTSNPNLYWYRQAAGRGLQLLFYSVGIGQISSEVPQNLSASRPQDRQFILSSKKLLLSDSGFYLCAWSESGNSPLHFGNGTRLTVT.